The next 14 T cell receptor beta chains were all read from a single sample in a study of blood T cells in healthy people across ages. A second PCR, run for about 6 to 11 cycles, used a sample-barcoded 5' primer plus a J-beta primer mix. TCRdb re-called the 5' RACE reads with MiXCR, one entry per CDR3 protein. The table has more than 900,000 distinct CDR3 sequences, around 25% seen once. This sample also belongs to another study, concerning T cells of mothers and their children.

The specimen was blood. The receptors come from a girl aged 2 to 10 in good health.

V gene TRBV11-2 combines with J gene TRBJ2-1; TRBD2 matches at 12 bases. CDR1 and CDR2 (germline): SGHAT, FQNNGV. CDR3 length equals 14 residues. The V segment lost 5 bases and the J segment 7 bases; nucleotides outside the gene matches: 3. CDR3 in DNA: TGTGCCAGCAGCGAGACTAGCGGGGGAAATGAGCAGTTCTTC. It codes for CASSETSGGNEQFF.

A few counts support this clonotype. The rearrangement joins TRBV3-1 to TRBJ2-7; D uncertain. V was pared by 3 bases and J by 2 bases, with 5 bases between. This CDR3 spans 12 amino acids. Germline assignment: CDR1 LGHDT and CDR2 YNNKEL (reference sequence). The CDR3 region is CASSQITYEQYF. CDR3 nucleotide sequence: TGTGCCAGCAGCCAGATAACCTACGAGCAGTACTTC.

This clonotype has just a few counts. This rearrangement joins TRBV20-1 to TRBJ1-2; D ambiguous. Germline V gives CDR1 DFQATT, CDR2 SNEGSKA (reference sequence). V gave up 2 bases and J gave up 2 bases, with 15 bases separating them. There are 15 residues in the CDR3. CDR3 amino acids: CSARSSGLSNYGYTF. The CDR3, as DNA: TGCAGTGCTAGATCGTCAGGTTTGTCCAACTATGGCTACACCTTC.

The CDR3 coding sequence is TGTGCCAGCAGTTTATTTGGGACAGGGTGGGACTCACCCCTCCACTTT. This translates into CASSLFGTGWDSPLHF. The V and J genes are TRBV27 and TRBJ1-6; 9 nucleotides align to TRBD1. J lost 10 bases, V lost 1 base, and 8 bases had no gene match. Germline loops: CDR1 MNHEY, CDR2 SMNVEV (reference sequence). CDR3 length equals 16 residues.

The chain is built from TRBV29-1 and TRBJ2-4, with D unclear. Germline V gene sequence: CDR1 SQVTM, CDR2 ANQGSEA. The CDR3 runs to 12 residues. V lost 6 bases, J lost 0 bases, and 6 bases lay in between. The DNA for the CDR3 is TGCAGCGTAAAACTAGCCAAAAACATTCAGTACTTC. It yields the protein CSVKLAKNIQYF.

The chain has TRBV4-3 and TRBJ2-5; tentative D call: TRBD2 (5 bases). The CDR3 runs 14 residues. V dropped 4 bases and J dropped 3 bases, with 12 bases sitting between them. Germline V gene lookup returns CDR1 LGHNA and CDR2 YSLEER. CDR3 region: CASSPGRGKETQYF. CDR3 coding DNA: TGCGCCAGCAGCCCAGGACGGGGAAAAGAGACCCAGTACTTC.

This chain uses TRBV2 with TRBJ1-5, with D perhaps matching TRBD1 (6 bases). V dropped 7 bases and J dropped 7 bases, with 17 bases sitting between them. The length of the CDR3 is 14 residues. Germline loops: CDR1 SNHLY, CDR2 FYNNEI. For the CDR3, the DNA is TGTGCCAGCACCTCAGGGGAATTGAGGCAGCCCCAGCATTTT. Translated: CASTSGELRQPQHF.

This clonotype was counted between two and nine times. This CDR3 is CASSLGQGKAFF. The CDR3 DNA is TGTGCCAGCAGTCTCGGACAGGGAAAAGCTTTCTTT. V gene TRBV12-3 or TRBV12-4 combines with J gene TRBJ1-1; 8 nucleotides match TRBD1. The CDR3 is 12 amino acids. J gave up 9 bases and V 5 bases, and 5 bases lay outside the gene matches.

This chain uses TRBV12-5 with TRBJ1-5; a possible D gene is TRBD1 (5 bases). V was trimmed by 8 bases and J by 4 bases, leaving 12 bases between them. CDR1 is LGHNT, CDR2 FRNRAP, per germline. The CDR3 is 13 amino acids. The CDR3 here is CASTGSGNQPQHF. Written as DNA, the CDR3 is TGTGCTAGTACTGGGTCAGGGAATCAGCCCCAGCATTTT.

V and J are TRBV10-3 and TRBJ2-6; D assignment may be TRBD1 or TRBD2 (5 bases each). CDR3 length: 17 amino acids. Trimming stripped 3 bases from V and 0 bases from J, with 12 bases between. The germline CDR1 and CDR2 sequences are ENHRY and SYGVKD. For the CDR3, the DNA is TGTGCCATCAGTGATGGGGGTCCGACCTCTGGGGCCAACGTCCTGACTTTC. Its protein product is CAISDGGPTSGANVLTF.

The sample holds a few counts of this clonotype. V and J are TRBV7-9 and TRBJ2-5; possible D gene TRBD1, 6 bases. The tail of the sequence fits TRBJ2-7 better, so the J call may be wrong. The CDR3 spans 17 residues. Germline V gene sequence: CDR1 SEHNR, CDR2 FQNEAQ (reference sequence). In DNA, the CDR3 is TGTGCCAGCAGCTTATCAGACCGGGACACCTACCCCTACGAGCAGTACTTC. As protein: CASSLSDRDTYPYEQYF.

The CDR3 nucleotides are TGTGCCATCAGTGAAATGGACGGGGCGTCAACCGGGGAGCTGTTTTTT. It yields the protein CAISEMDGASTGELFF. This sequence joins TRBV10-3 and TRBJ2-2; D is perhaps TRBD1 or TRBD2 (5 bases each). The V and J ends lost 3 bases and 5 bases respectively, with 16 bases between them. The CDR3 length is 16 residues. CDR1 and CDR2 (germline): ENHRY, SYGVKD.

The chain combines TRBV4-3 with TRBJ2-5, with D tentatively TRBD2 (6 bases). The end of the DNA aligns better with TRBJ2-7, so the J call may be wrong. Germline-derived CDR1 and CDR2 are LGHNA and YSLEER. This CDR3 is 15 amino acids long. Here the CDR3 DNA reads TGCGCCAGCAGCCAAGAACGAGGGACTCCCTACGAGCAGTACTTC. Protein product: CASSQERGTPYEQYF.

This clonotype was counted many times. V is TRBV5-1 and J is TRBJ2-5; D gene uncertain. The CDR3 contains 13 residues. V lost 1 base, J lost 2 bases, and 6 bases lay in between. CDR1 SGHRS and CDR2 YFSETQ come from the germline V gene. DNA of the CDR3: TGCGCCAGCAGCTTGATGGGGCAAGAGACCCAGTACTTC. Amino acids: CASSLMGQETQYF.